This entry is about one TCR beta chain. Its antigen is unknown. No clone much larger than this one lies a single base away; base qualities are absent. The method was the immunoSEQ multiplex PCR assay. For the multiplex PCR, a mixture combining 60 forward primers for TCR Vbeta segments and 13 reverse primers for TCR Jbeta segments was used. The CDR3 region of rearranged TCR beta genes was amplified from genomic DNA with a multiplex PCR assay. The Illumina HiSeq System was used to sequence the amplified TCR beta libraries as 87-base-pair reads. The study's processing was this. A later analysis tallied roughly 78 million unique TCR beta chains across the 640 or so repertoires, and some 10 million of those chains were shared by two or more donors. Raw reads were error-corrected and collapsed into unique sequences by a nearest-neighbor algorithm in which closely related sequences were merged to remove PCR and sequencing errors. CDR3 sequences were aligned to IMGT reference sequences to assign V, D and J gene segments. For a sequence to be retained, a match of at least six nucleotides was required to both a V gene segment and a J gene segment. A rearrangement counted as productive if the CDR3 had no stop codons and remained in frame with V and J, and every other rearrangement counted as non-productive. CDR3 was defined by IMGT convention, running from the second conserved V-encoded cysteine to the conserved J-encoded phenylalanine. Sequences without an unambiguous match to a single V gene segment were excluded from the earlier analysis of a few hundred of the donors. An earlier analysis of fewer than 650 of the donors classified V segments as functional when productive rearrangements were above 56.7% and as segregating when the standard deviation between donors was above 5%. A statistical classification framework was built for diagnosing cytomegalovirus status from the catalog of TCR beta chain sequences. A later analysis assigned V and J genes by comparing TCR nucleotide sequences with IMGT/GENE-DB human TR gene sequences. Using the TCRdist pipeline, a later analysis assigned CDR3 sequences along with most-parsimonious VDJ recombination scenarios. In a later analysis, each TCR beta chain was defined by its CDR3 amino acid sequence together with its V-gene family, and reads lacking a unique V-gene family were excluded. In a later analysis, 500 to 700 highly shared, low-generation-probability nucleotide sequences were removed to address suspected cross-contamination and a sequencing artifact. In a later analysis, a clonal expansion index for each public chain was calculated from normalized within-repertoire ranks of inferred template counts. Generation probabilities in a later analysis came from a VDJ recombination model fitted to out-of-frame rearrangements, and those results were checked against IGoR. In a later analysis, TCR-TCR, TCR-HLA and TCR-CMV co-occurrence was scored with hypergeometric tests, and a repertoire-size bias correction was applied to TCR pairs. To estimate false discovery rates, a later analysis permuted the HLA or CMV assignments 20 times. In a later analysis, co-occurring TCRs were grouped using DBSCAN, with TCRdist sequence similarity added in when clustering inside HLA-allele-positive subsets. Repertoires with fewer than 30,000 or more than 120,000 public chains, plus five repertoires with anomalous nucleotide sharing, were excluded from co-occurrence clustering. Here the immuneACCESS table is served through TCRdb, limited to in-frame sequences with V and J called. Missing clones are a known gap in these copies; in checked studies unresolved V genes cover under half, and the rest lacks a known reason. Clone size and V and J calls were adopted from that table, with D and trimming inferred from the DNA. This sample has more than 95,000 clones in its table, and more than 70% of those were observed once. The ten most abundant clones make up nearly 9.5% of the sample.

The record originates from a study of cytomegalovirus exposure and HLA in healthy donors (dated by TCRdb to the late 2010s). Regarding the complete study: An earlier analysis of several hundred of the donors reported 276 Gb of sequence data and 117 million unique TCR beta sequences obtained from about 170 million T cells. Donor age, sex, ethnicity and CMV serostatus were compiled together with the repertoire data. The study combined high-throughput TCR immunosequencing, statistical association of individual TCRs with disease status, and machine learning to predict cytomegalovirus infection status. Four to six DR-DQ haplotypes were handled as single units for association and clustering because linkage in the cohort was strong. Of the roughly 410 genotyped donors, 75% to 85% were placed in the genetic ancestry cluster associated with self-reported Caucasian donors. In addition to the first cohort of 666 subjects, a separate validation cohort of 120 different subjects was used. An early release covering some 640 HLA-typed donors comprised about 320 gigabases of sequencing data and 65 million to 100 million unique TCR sequences. All discovery cohort repertoires had been generated on a single sequencing platform. The study aimed to test whether signatures of past pathogen exposure could be identified by cataloging public T cell receptors. Typing coverage varied by locus: roughly 629-640 donors for A, B, C, DRB1 and DQB1; roughly 510 for DQA1; approximately 570 for DPA1; fewer than 480 for DPB1. In a later analysis, previously published TCR beta repertoires from 600 to 850 donors were re-analyzed and high-resolution HLA genotyping was added so that TCR occurrence patterns could be studied. The later analysis used no new phenotypic data to find candidate immune exposures, relying instead on TCR beta sequences and their occurrence across donors. On average, around 240,000 unique TCR beta nucleotide sequences were sequenced per donor among about 400 genotyped donors of the cohort, with about 17% of those sequences being non-productive. An earlier analysis of approximately 640 of the donors applied high-throughput TCR beta sequencing to assess whether each TCR beta V gene segment acted as functional or pseudogenic. Using immunosequencing, the study profiled T cell repertoires from 500 to 800 subjects and related those repertoires to cytomegalovirus serostatus. A later genetic analysis took genome-wide SNP genotypes for about three fifths of the roughly 700 donors and used that subset as a discovery cohort. HLA typing covered class I and class II loci at four-digit resolution.

The cohort comprised some 680 healthy bone marrow donors. Cohort members were all nominally healthy when sampled, although unrecorded immune exposures were likely present. The donor was CMV seropositive and belonged to the group of more than 250 seropositive cohort members. Every donor gave a peripheral blood sample, and the peripheral blood mononuclear cells from that sample were used for TCR beta sequencing. The Qiagen DNeasy Blood Extraction Kit was used to extract genomic DNA from the blood cell samples. What the work shows at the level of the full study, not this receptor alone: According to a later genetic analysis, donors in an Asian-associated ancestry cluster had fewer N-insertions in productive TCRs than the approximately 670-donor mean. An association between a missense DCLRE1C variant and V-gene and J-gene trimming of TCR beta chains was found in a later genetic analysis and replicated in an independent cohort. When HLA alleles, especially DR and DQ, strongly co-occurred, TCR associations were difficult to assign to individual alleles. It was suggested by the authors that the approach could potentially be generalized to other disease states and immunological phenotypes. While some public TCRs were present in many individuals, most TCR sequences turned up only very rarely across donors. The classifier was reported to diagnose cytomegalovirus status with high specificity and sensitivity in both the original cohort and the validation cohort. A group of highly shared sequence variants was considered likely to be a technical artifact of the sequencing pipeline. Over 15 rarely observed V segments, including chromosome 9 orphons, were excluded from the earlier analysis of some 590 of the donors because counts were too low. CMV serostatus was the only immune exposure information available for the cohort. According to a later analysis, TCR association rates differed among HLA loci, with DRB1 alleles showing the most associated TCRs and HLA-C alleles showing the fewest. Because some donors lacked HLA typing at each locus, the association tests relied only on the typed subset. Roughly uniform sequencing depth across donors was assumed in presence/absence analyses, although this assumption may not hold. A further reported finding was that TCR beta sequences accurately predicted the HLA-A and HLA-B alleles for most subjects in the first cohort. A few of the identified cytomegalovirus-associated TCR beta chains were confirmed in vitro to be specific for cytomegalovirus antigens. Broadly in line with IMGT annotations, most TCR beta V segments showed up in productive rearrangements about 87% or about 30% of the time in an earlier analysis of approximately 640 of the donors. A total of 150 or so TCR beta chains were listed by the study as associated with cytomegalovirus. Correlated functional status among segregating V segments might reflect linkage disequilibrium, but an unknown experimental factor could not be ruled out. A later analysis found that most CMV-associated TCR beta chains appeared HLA-restricted, with HLA associations seemingly driven largely by CMV exposure. In this cohort, only TCR beta chains were sequenced, and detectable features were limited by the absence of alpha or paired-chain data. A later analysis reported that several top co-occurrence clusters appeared linked to parvovirus B19, influenza, CMV and Epstein-Barr virus. In a later analysis, HLA-associated TCR beta chains were found to be more clonally expanded and to have lower generation probabilities than equally common non-associated chains. In a later analysis, around 17,000 TCR beta sequences were associated with specific HLA alleles at a false discovery rate of 0.05.

The origin of this receptor is a woman between 50 and 59 years old in good health and CMV-seropositive. Material for sequencing was PBMCs.

The sequenced DNA: TGTGCCAGCGGGGGGGACAGGGTCTATGGCTACACCTTC. This translates into CASGGDRVYGYTF. The sequence joins TRBV2 to TRBJ1-2, and TRBD1 matches 9 of the central bases. The CDR3 numbers 13 residues from cysteine through phenylalanine. Here the CDR3 DNA is all that survives: 39 bases in frame from base 1. CDR1 and CDR2 (SNHLY, FYNNEI) derive from the germline V gene. Ends trimmed: V by 8 bases, J by 4 bases; bases unmatched to a gene: 5.